The 15 T cell receptor beta chains reported below all come from one sample, sequenced in a study of blood T cell repertoires in COVID-19. Assay used: immunoSEQ multiplex PCR; TCRdb lists only in-frame clones, some missing. The sample lists more than 150,000 clones, 81% occurring once. Sequenced input: peripheral blood. These receptors all come from a woman older than 75 with COVID-19, enrolled during active disease.

V and J are TRBV6-5 and TRBJ2-1; 7 nucleotides match TRBD1. Germline assignment: CDR1 MNHEY and CDR2 SVGAGI. The ends lost 6 bases at V and 3 bases at J; junction bases unmatched: 2. The CDR3 runs 13 residues. The CDR3 loop is CASRGTDYNEQFF. The CDR3 DNA sequence: TGTGCCAGCAGGGGGACAGACTACAATGAGCAGTTCTTC.

The V and J genes are TRBV11-2 and TRBJ1-5, with 10 bases matching TRBD1. J gave up 0 bases and V 1 base, and 6 bases lay outside the gene matches. Germline-derived CDR1 and CDR2 are SGHAT and FQNNGV. This CDR3 spans 18 amino acids. CDR3: CASSLGGDRGDSNQPQHF. The CDR3 bases are TGTGCCAGCAGCTTAGGAGGGGACAGGGGCGATAGCAATCAGCCCCAGCATTTT.

This clone was observed a handful of times. The gene calls are TRBV4-1 and TRBJ1-5; no clear D. Germline CDR1 MGHRA, CDR2 YSYEKL. The CDR3 sequence is 17 residues long. Trimming removed 0 bases from V and 0 bases from J, with 12 bases in between. Here the CDR3 DNA reads TGCGCCAGCAGCCAAGAGGGGAGGCCCTATAGCAATCAGCCCCAGCATTTT. This encodes CASSQEGRPYSNQPQHF.

The rearrangement links TRBV6-5 to TRBJ2-2; TRBD1 aligns across 7 bases. The germline CDR1 and CDR2 sequences are MNHEY and SVGAGI. CDR3 length: 15 residues. With 1 base clipped from V and 3 bases from J, the junction kept 2 bases outside the gene matches. The CDR3 spells CASSYWDSDTGELFF. Written as DNA, the CDR3 is TGTGCCAGCAGTTACTGGGACAGCGACACCGGGGAGCTGTTTTTT.

The V and J genes are TRBV5-1 and TRBJ1-1, with 7 bases matching TRBD1. Germline CDR1 reads SGHRS; CDR2 reads YFSETQ. The junction had 2 bases not matched to a gene; V was cut back by 0 bases and J by 3 bases. This CDR3 is 14 amino acids long. The CDR3 region is CASSLVGGHTEAFF. CDR3 bases: TGCGCCAGCAGCTTGGTAGGGGGCCACACTGAAGCTTTCTTT.

The gene calls are TRBV18 and TRBJ1-3, with 8 bases matching TRBD1. The CDR3 sequence is 14 residues long. V lost 2 bases, J lost 5 bases, and 2 bases stayed unmatched. CDR1 and CDR2 from the germline V gene are KGHSH and LQKENI. In DNA, the CDR3 is TGTGCCAGCTCACCAACAGGGGGACGAAACACCATATATTTT. This gives the protein CASSPTGGRNTIYF. Together with reference TRBV18 and TRBJ1-3, the CDR3 gives the full variable domain: NAGVMQNPRHLVRRRGQEARLRCSPMKGHSHVYWYRQLPEEGLKFMVYLQKENIIDESGMPKERFSAEFPKEGPSILRIQQVVRGDSAAYFCASSPTGGRNTIYFGEGSWLTVV.

Turning to this clone: A much larger clone differs from this one at a single base, so this may be a read error. V and J are TRBV6-5 and TRBJ2-7; D not resolved. V gave up 8 bases and J gave up 2 bases, with 7 bases separating them. The V gene's germline CDR1 is MNHEY and CDR2 SVGAGI. The length of the CDR3 is 11 residues. In DNA form, the CDR3 reads TGTGCCAGCTGTCTAACCTACGAGCAGTACTTC. Residues: CASCLTYEQYF.

Only one count was recorded for this clone. The chain is built from TRBV7-9 and TRBJ1-5, with D possibly being TRBD1 (5 bases). The V gene's germline CDR1 is SEHNR and CDR2 FQNEAQ (reference sequence). V lost 1 base to trimming and J lost 14 bases, with 24 bases between them. The CDR3 totals 16 residues. This CDR3 reads CASSLGRAQGPTLKHF. The CDR3 nucleotides read TGTGCCAGCAGCTTAGGCCGGGCGCAGGGTCCTACTCTTAAGCATTTT. Drawing the rest from reference TRBV7-9 and TRBJ1-5, the complete variable domain is DTGVSQNPRHKITKRGQNVTFRCDPISEHNRLYWYRQTLGQGPEFLTYFQNEAQLEKSRLLSDRFSAERPKGSFSTLEIQRTEQGDSAMYLCASSLGRAQGPTLKHFGDGTRLSIL.

The genes are TRBV7-8 and TRBJ1-1, with a weak D call TRBD1 (6 bases). The ends were cut back, 5 bases at V and 1 base at J, with 8 bases in the middle. The CDR3 is made up of 13 amino acids. Germline V lookup: CDR1 SGHVS, CDR2 FQNEAQ. The CDR3 sequence: CASSLTGNTEAFF. CDR3 sequence (DNA): TGTGCCAGCAGCCTGACAGGGAACACTGAAGCTTTCTTT.

This chain joins TRBV7-9 and TRBJ2-7, with D possibly matching TRBD2 (7 bases). Trimming removed 7 bases at V and 6 bases at J, with 19 bases between. The CDR3 extends over 14 amino acids. The germline V gene has CDR1 SEHNR and CDR2 FQNEAQ (reference sequence). CDR3 sequence reads: CASTLGGQGGEQYF. In DNA form, the CDR3 reads TGTGCCAGCACTTTGGGGGGGCAGGGCGGCGAGCAGTACTTC.

This chain connects TRBV12-3 or TRBV12-4 to TRBJ2-1; D unresolved. This CDR3 spans 13 amino acids. V lost 3 bases and J 7 bases, leaving 10 bases between the germline ends. The CDR3 loop reads CASSFGPRNEQFF. DNA of the CDR3: TGTGCCAGCAGTTTCGGCCCGCGGAATGAGCAGTTCTTC.

The chain has TRBV29-1 and TRBJ2-4; 9 bases match TRBD1. The CDR3 is 13 amino acids. Germline V lookup: CDR1 SQVTM, CDR2 ANQGSEA. Germline trimming cut 4 bases from V and 7 bases from J; bases unmatched to any gene: 5. The CDR3 coding sequence is TGCAGCGTTGGGGACAGGGTACCTAACATTCAGTACTTC. Residues: CSVGDRVPNIQYF.

J is TRBJ2-7 and V is TRBV11-3; perhaps TRBD1 as D (6 bases). Trimming cost V 3 bases and J 0 bases, with 15 bases left between them. Germline CDR1 is SGHNT and CDR2 is YENEEA. This CDR3 spans 16 amino acids. The CDR3 DNA sequence: TGTGCCAGCAGCTTGGGACCAAGGGGGATCTCCTACGAGCAGTACTTC. Its translation: CASSLGPRGISYEQYF.

The chain employs TRBV19 and TRBJ2-1, with 7 bases identical to TRBD2. Germline CDR1 LNHDA, CDR2 SQIVND (reference sequence). With 3 bases clipped from V and 15 bases from J, the junction kept 14 bases outside the gene matches. The CDR3 covers 14 residues. The CDR3 nucleotides read TGTGCCAGTAGTATTCTGGGGGGGTCGGCGAGCACGTTCTTC. As protein: CASSILGGSASTFF.

V gene TRBV2 combines with J gene TRBJ1-4; 9 bases agree with TRBD1. Germline assignment: CDR1 SNHLY and CDR2 FYNNEI. The CDR3 is 12 residues long. With V trimmed by 4 bases and J by 11 bases, 2 bases remained unmatched. The CDR3 sequence: CASSVQGAKLFF. The CDR3 nucleotides are TGTGCCAGCAGTGTACAGGGGGCGAAACTGTTTTTT.